One T cell receptor (beta chain) is described in this entry. Study processing details: Estimation of nucleated cell counts was performed using reference gene primer amplification. Profiling relied on immunoSEQ multiplex PCR, and the TCRdb table lists in-frame clones only, not all of them. For V, J and clone size, that table is used; D and trimming come from the DNA. Of approximately 190,000 clones in the sample, around 84% were seen once. The ends were cut back, 4 bases at V and 3 bases at J, with 16 bases in the middle. The CDR3 length is 15 residues. Germline values: CDR1 GTSNPN, CDR2 SVGIG (reference sequence). These data are taken from a study of blood T cell repertoires in COVID-19. Background on the study: T cells, B-cell-depleted T cells, or PBMCs supplied cDNA or gDNA.

The receptor was derived from an elderly man with acute or convalescent COVID-19. The chain joins TRBV30 to TRBJ1-5, with D possibly matching TRBD1 (5 bases). Sequenced material: peripheral blood. The CDR3 loop is CAWIGRDLYNQPQHF. Written as DNA, the CDR3 is TGTGCCTGGATTGGCAGGGATCTTTACAATCAGCCCCAGCATTTT.